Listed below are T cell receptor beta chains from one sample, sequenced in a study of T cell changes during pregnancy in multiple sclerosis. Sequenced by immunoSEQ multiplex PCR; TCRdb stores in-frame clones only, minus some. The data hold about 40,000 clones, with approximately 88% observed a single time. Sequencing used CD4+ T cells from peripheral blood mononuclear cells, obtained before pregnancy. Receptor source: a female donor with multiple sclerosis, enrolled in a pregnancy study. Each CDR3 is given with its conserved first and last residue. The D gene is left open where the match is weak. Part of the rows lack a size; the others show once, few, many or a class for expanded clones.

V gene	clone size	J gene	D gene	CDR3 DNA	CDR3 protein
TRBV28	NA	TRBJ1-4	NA	TGTGCCAGCACTCGTACTCGACAGAGTGGAAATGAAAAACTGTTTTTT	CASTRTRQSGNEKLFF
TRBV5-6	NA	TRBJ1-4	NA	TGTGCCAGCAGCTTGTACCAGTCGGGTGAAAAACTGTTTTTT	CASSLYQSGEKLFF
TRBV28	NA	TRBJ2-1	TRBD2	TGTGCCAGCAGTTTAATACCCGGCGAGCGGGAGGCGCAGTTCTTC	CASSLIPGEREAQFF
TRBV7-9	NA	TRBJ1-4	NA	TGTGCCAGCAACCCCGGCGGCAGGGTCGAAAAACTGTTTTTT	CASNPGGRVEKLFF
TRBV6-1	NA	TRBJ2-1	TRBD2	TGTGCCAGCAGTGAGGGAGCGGGACCACCGTACAATGAGCAGTTCTTC	CASSEGAGPPYNEQFF
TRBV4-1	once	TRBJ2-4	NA	TGCGCCAGCAGCCAAGGGGTACAGGTACCGCAAAACATTCAGTACTTC	CASSQGVQVPQNIQYF
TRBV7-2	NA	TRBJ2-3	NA	TGTGCCAGCAGCGGCGGGCGGCCAGATACGCAGTATTTT	CASSGGRPDTQYF
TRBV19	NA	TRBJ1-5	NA	TGTGCCAGTAGTACCCCGCCGACAGGCAGCAATCAGCCCCAGCATTTT	CASSTPPTGSNQPQHF
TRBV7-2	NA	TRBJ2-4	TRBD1	TGTGCCAGCAGCTTCGACGGGACAGTCAAAAACATTCAGTACTTC	CASSFDGTVKNIQYF
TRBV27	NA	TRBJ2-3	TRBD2	TGTGCCAGCAGAAGGGGACTAGCCCAACCAAGCACAGATACGCAGTATTTT	CASRRGLAQPSTDTQYF
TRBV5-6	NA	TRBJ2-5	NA	TGTGCCAGCAGCGGGAGTAGCGAGACCCAGTACTTC	CASSGSSETQYF
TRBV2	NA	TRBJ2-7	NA	TGTGCCAGCAGTGTCGTAAGTTTAGAGAACGAGCAGTACTTC	CASSVVSLENEQYF
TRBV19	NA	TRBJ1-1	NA	TGTGCCAGTAGTATCTCGACAGAGAACACTGAAGCTTTCTTT	CASSISTENTEAFF
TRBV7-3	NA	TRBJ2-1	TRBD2	TGTGCCAGCAGCTTACGGGACTATAAGTTCTTC	CASSLRDYKFF
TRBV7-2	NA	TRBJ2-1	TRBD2	TGTGCCAGCAGCCCCGGGCCAGCGGGAGTGCTGTTCTTC	CASSPGPAGVLFF
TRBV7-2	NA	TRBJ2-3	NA	TGTGCCAGCAGCTCAGGGCACCACACAGATACGCAGTATTTT	CASSSGHHTDTQYF
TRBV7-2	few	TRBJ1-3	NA	TGTGCCAGCAGCTTCCAGGGAAACACCATATATTTT	CASSFQGNTIYF
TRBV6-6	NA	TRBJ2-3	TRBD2	TGTGCCACCAAGGTGGGGGGGGCAGATACGCAGTATTTT	CATKVGGADTQYF
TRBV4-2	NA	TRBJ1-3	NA	TGTGCCAGCAGCCAAGATTGGAGTAGGAACCGTGGAAACACCATATATTTT	CASSQDWSRNRGNTIYF
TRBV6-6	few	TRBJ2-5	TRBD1	TGTGCCAGCAGTCTACCCGACAGGGTGAGGGAGACCCAGTACTTC	CASSLPDRVRETQYF
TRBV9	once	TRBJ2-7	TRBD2	TGTGCCAGCAGCGTAGGGGACGGGGCTAGCGGGTTTCCCTACGAGCAGTACTTC	CASSVGDGASGFPYEQYF
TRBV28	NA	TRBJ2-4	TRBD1	TGTGCCAGCAGTTCCGGGACAGGGGGAAACATTCAGTACTTC	CASSSGTGGNIQYF
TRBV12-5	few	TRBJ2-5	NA	TGTGCTAGTGGTTTGGTAGGAGGGCTGGAGACCCAGTACTTC	CASGLVGGLETQYF
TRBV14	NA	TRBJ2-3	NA	TGTGCCAGCAGCCCGAGACAGGCTGATACGCAGTATTTT	CASSPRQADTQYF
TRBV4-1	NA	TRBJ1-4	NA	TGCGCCAGCAGCCCTCGCGGCAGGGAGGCAACTAATGAAAAACTGTTTTTT	CASSPRGREATNEKLFF
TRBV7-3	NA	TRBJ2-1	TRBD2	TGTGCCAGCAGCTTAGGTCTAGCGGGAGACGATGAGCAGTTCTTC	CASSLGLAGDDEQFF
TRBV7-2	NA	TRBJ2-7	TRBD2	TGTGCCAGCAGCTTTGGTCCGGGAGGTTCCTACGAGCAGTACTTC	CASSFGPGGSYEQYF
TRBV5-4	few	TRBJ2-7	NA	TGTGCCAGCAGCTCCCAGGGGGGTTACGAGCAGTACTTC	CASSSQGGYEQYF
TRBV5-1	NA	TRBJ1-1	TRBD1	TGCGCCAGCAGCCGGGACAGCAACACTGAAGCTTTCTTT	CASSRDSNTEAFF
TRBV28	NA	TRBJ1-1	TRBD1	TGTGCCAGCACCCCACAGGGGTTTAACACTGAAGCTTTCTTT	CASTPQGFNTEAFF
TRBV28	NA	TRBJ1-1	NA	TGTGCCAGCAGTTTACAGGCTGGGAACACTGAAGCTTTCTTT	CASSLQAGNTEAFF
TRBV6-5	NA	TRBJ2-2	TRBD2	TGTGCCAGCAGCAGACTAGCGGGAGAGGGCGGGGAGCTGTTTTTT	CASSRLAGEGGELFF
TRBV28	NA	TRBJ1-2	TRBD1	TGTGCCAGCAGCGAGGGACAGGGCGGGGGCTACACCTTC	CASSEGQGGGYTF
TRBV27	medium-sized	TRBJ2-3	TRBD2	TGTGCCACGGGGACTAGCGGGAGGGCACCAGATACGCAGTATTTT	CATGTSGRAPDTQYF
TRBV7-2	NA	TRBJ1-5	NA	TGTGCCAGCAGCTTCGAGTTAAATCAGCCCCAGCATTTT	CASSFELNQPQHF